Detailed here is one T cell receptor (beta chain). The antigen is unknown. Measured with immunoSEQ multiplex PCR; TCRdb has only the in-frame clones, and not every one. The sample shows 150,000 to 200,000 clones, more than 80% of them seen only once. The sample originates from a study of T cell responses to AZD1222 COVID-19 vaccine. General study points: Along spike, vaccine-associated CD4 TCRs were found throughout, with dominance at 160-218 and 743-854.

The clonotype originates from an adult in good health. The sample here was peripheral blood, taken on day 0 of AZD1222 vaccination.

The CDR3 coding sequence is TGTGCCAGCAAAAACGCGGGACTAGTAGAGGCAGATACGCAGTATTTT. As protein: CASKNAGLVEADTQYF. The V call is TRBV6-6, the J call TRBJ2-3; the match to TRBD2 covers 8 bases. V shed 7 bases and J 4 bases; nucleotides not matched to a gene: 13. The CDR3 extends over 16 amino acids. CDR1 and CDR2 (germline): MNHNY, SVGAGI (reference sequence).